This TCR beta chain was retrieved from a study of vaccination and CD4 T cells after COVID-19. Turning to the study itself: Convalescents were six males and four females, two of them Hispanic.

The treatment was: approximately nine-day PBMC culture with coronavirus spike peptide pools or control peptides (ViraFEST assay). ViraFEST sequenced TCRs after peptide-pool expansion of antigen-specific T cells. This clonotype is labeled medium-sized. Its antigen is unknown. The assay that was used to sequence DNA from cultured CD4+ T cells was the Oncomine TCR Beta short-read assay. TCRdb ran MiXCR on the PCR reads and lists one entry per CDR3 protein. The sample comprises some 3,700 distinct CDR3 sequences, around 20% of which are singletons, and 15% to 20% rests with the top ten. The CDR3 is 15 amino acids. Germline CDR1 MNHNS, CDR2 SASEGT. V was pared by 8 bases and J by 6 bases, with 22 bases between.

This chain connects TRBV6-1 to TRBJ1-1; D unresolved. The source material was CD4+ T cells from blood, cultured in vitro. The receptor comes from a human donor who had recovered from COVID-19. CDR3 sequence: CASGPLQRISAEAFF. The CDR3 DNA reads TGTGCCAGCGGCCCTCTCCAGAGGATCTCGGCTGAAGCTTTCTTT.